Presented here are 31 T cell receptor beta chains from one specimen sequenced in a study of somatic mutations in cytotoxic T cells in rheumatoid arthritis. Clones were read by immunoSEQ multiplex PCR, and TCRdb kept only the in-frame ones, dropping some. The sample lists roughly 9,000 clones, roughly 80% occurring once. Sequences were obtained from CD8+ T cells sorted from blood. The receptors originated from a woman aged 50 to 60 in good health.

The chain uses TRBV9 and TRBJ1-4; 7 nucleotides line up with TRBD1. Losses at the gene ends were 0 bases for V and 8 bases for J; bases not matched to a gene: 7. The CDR3 sequence is 15 residues long. The germline gives CDR1 SGDLS, CDR2 YYNGEE. CDR3: CASSVVRQGWEKLFF. For the CDR3, the DNA is TGTGCCAGCAGCGTAGTTAGACAGGGTTGGGAAAAACTGTTTTTT.

The rearrangement uses TRBV19 and TRBJ1-1; maybe TRBD1 (6 bases). Germline V gene lookup returns CDR1 LNHDA and CDR2 SQIVND (reference sequence). The ends were cut back, 5 bases at V and 7 bases at J, with 20 bases in the middle. The CDR3 loop spans 15 amino acids. The CDR3 region has the DNA TGTGCCAGTAGTCCCGGGTGGGGGGGCCAAAATGAAGCTTTCTTT. It yields the protein CASSPGWGGQNEAFF.

The chain carries TRBV7-8 and TRBJ2-5, with 8 bases identical to TRBD2. V shed 5 bases, J shed 4 bases, and the junction held 12 bases outside the gene matches. The CDR3 runs 16 residues. The germline gives CDR1 SGHVS, CDR2 FQNEAQ. The CDR3: CASSPNFGGARETQYF. CDR3 sequence (DNA): TGTGCCAGCAGCCCCAACTTCGGGGGGGCGAGAGAGACCCAGTACTTC. The full variable domain, completed using reference TRBV7-8 and TRBJ2-5, is GAGVSQSPRYKVAKRGQDVALRCDPISGHVSLFWYQQALGQGPEFLTYFQNEAQLDKSGLPSDRFFAERPEGSVSTLKIQRTQQEDSAVYLCASSPNFGGARETQYFGPGTRLLVL.

The chain has TRBV30 and TRBJ1-1; 7 nucleotides agree with TRBD1. The CDR3 totals 14 residues. V was clipped by 2 bases and J by 0 bases; unmatched bases: 3. Germline V CDR1 and CDR2: GTSNPN, SVGIG (reference sequence). CDR3 bases: TGTGCCTGGAGTTTAGGACAGGTGAACACTGAAGCTTTCTTT. Its translation is CAWSLGQVNTEAFF.

The chain is built from TRBV9 and TRBJ2-3; 9 nucleotides line up with TRBD2. Germline CDR1 is SGDLS and CDR2 is YYNGEE. CDR3 length equals 19 residues. Losses at the gene ends were 1 base for V and 2 bases for J; bases not matched to a gene: 14. In DNA form, the CDR3 reads TGTGCCAGCAGCGTAAGAGCGGGGGGAGGTTCCTGGCACACAGATACGCAGTATTTT. Translated: CASSVRAGGGSWHTDTQYF.

The rearrangement joins TRBV29-1 to TRBJ2-4; possibly TRBD1 for D (5 bases). CDR1 SQVTM and CDR2 ANQGSEA come from the germline V gene. The V end lost 0 bases, the J end lost 6 bases, and 15 bases lay between the germline ends. This CDR3 is 15 amino acids long. CDR3 loop: CSVEDGAHGRNIQYF. DNA of the CDR3: TGCAGCGTTGAAGATGGGGCACATGGCAGAAACATTCAGTACTTC.

This clone appeared once. V gene TRBV6-5 combines with J gene TRBJ2-7; 7 nucleotides agree with TRBD2. Germline V gives CDR1 MNHEY, CDR2 SVGAGI. The CDR3 totals 14 residues. V shed 2 bases, J shed 0 bases, and the junction held 1 base outside the gene matches. This CDR3 reads CASSYRGSSYEQYF. For the CDR3, the DNA is TGTGCCAGCAGTTACCGCGGGAGCTCCTACGAGCAGTACTTC.

The chain's CDR3 is CASSLLAGDYEQYF. The CDR3 nucleotides are TGTGCCAGCAGCTTGCTAGCGGGGGACTACGAGCAGTACTTC. The rearrangement joins TRBV7-3 to TRBJ2-7, with 10 positions matching TRBD2. Germline V lookup: CDR1 SGHTA, CDR2 FQGTGA. Trimming at V came to 3 bases and at J to 3 bases, leaving 2 bases not matched to a gene. This CDR3 contains 14 residues.

The chain combines TRBV4-2 with TRBJ2-1, with TRBD2 matching 7 bases. Germline CDR1 is LGHNA and CDR2 is YNFKEQ. V lost 0 bases and J lost 1; bases outside the gene matches: 3. The CDR3 runs to 16 residues. CDR3: CASSQEGGVSYNEQFF. CDR3 in DNA: TGTGCCAGCAGCCAAGAGGGGGGGGTGTCCTACAATGAGCAGTTCTTC.

This clone was detected only a few times. The chain carries TRBV11-2 and TRBJ2-5; 12 bases fit TRBD2. V lost 0 bases to trimming and J lost 5 bases; unmatched junction nucleotides: 10. The CDR3 contains 18 residues. CDR1 and CDR2 (germline): SGHAT, FQNNGV. For the CDR3, the DNA is TGTGCCAGCAGCTTAGAGGAGCCTAGCGGGGGGGCGTTGGAGACCCAGTACTTC. It is translated as CASSLEEPSGGALETQYF. Together with reference TRBV11-2 and TRBJ2-5, the CDR3 gives the full variable domain: EAGVAQSPRYKIIEKRQSVAFWCNPISGHATLYWYQQILGQGPKLLIQFQNNGVVDDSQLPKDRFSAERLKGVDSTLKIQPAKLEDSAVYLCASSLEEPSGGALETQYFGPGTRLLVL.

The chain uses TRBV11-3 and TRBJ2-1, with D perhaps TRBD2 (7 bases). Germline V gives CDR1 SGHNT, CDR2 YENEEA. V was cut by 3 bases and J by 8 bases, with 17 bases left in between. The CDR3 is made up of 15 amino acids. CDR3 DNA: TGTGCCAGCAGCTTTCCATGGGGGGGCCGCCATGAGCAGTTCTTC. Its protein product is CASSFPWGGRHEQFF.

This clone has only a few counts. This chain's CDR3 is CASSLVSETHTGELFF. The CDR3 region has the DNA TGTGCCAGCAGCTTAGTTTCCGAGACACACACCGGGGAGCTGTTTTTT. V usage is TRBV7-6 and J usage is TRBJ2-2; unclear D gene. The germline V gene has CDR1 SGHVS and CDR2 FNYEAQ. V lost 1 base, J lost 3 bases, and 12 bases lay in between. The CDR3 has 16 residues. The variable domain in full, with the rest retrieved from reference TRBV7-6 and TRBJ2-2, is GAGVSQSPRYKVTKRGQDVALRCDPISGHVSLYWYRQALGQGPEFLTYFNYEAQQDKSGLPNDRFSAERPEGSISTLTIQRTEQRDSAMYRCASSLVSETHTGELFFGEGSRLTVL.

In its sample, this clone was seen a few times. The chain employs TRBV30 and TRBJ1-5; D gene ambiguous. Trimming cost V 0 bases and J 0 bases, with 6 bases left between them. CDR1 and CDR2 (germline): GTSNPN, SVGIG (reference sequence). The CDR3 extends over 14 amino acids. CDR3 bases: TGTGCCTGGAGTGTAGAGGATAGCAATCAGCCCCAGCATTTT. Translated: CAWSVEDSNQPQHF.

V usage is TRBV14 and J usage is TRBJ1-4; 10 bases fit TRBD1. The V gene's germline CDR1 is SGHDN and CDR2 FVKESK. The CDR3 has 14 amino acids. The ends lost 9 bases at V and 7 bases at J; junction bases unmatched: 8. The CDR3 DNA is TGTGCCAGAACCGGGACAGGGGTTGGTGAAAAACTGTTTTTT. Its protein product is CARTGTGVGEKLFF.

The chain employs TRBV4-1 and TRBJ2-6, with D uncertain. CDR1 and CDR2 (germline): MGHRA, YSYEKL. V was pared by 0 bases and J by 0 bases, with 6 bases between. The CDR3 has 16 amino acids. The CDR3 DNA sequence: TGCGCCAGCAGCCAAGAGCGGTTCTCTGGGGCCAACGTCCTGACTTTC. Protein product: CASSQERFSGANVLTF.

This chain links TRBV6-4 with TRBJ2-3; possible D gene TRBD2, 5 bases. The length of the CDR3 is 16 residues. Germline V gene lookup returns CDR1 MRHNA and CDR2 SNTAGT. Trimming removed 0 bases at V and 2 bases at J, with 12 bases between. The DNA for the CDR3 is TGTGCCAGCAGTGACTCGGAGGTGGGAGACACAGATACGCAGTATTTT. Protein sequence: CASSDSEVGDTDTQYF.

V usage is TRBV7-9 and J usage is TRBJ2-1; D might be TRBD2 (5 bases). This CDR3 has 12 amino acids. In germline, CDR1 is SEHNR, CDR2 FQNEAQ (reference sequence). V was trimmed by 3 bases and J by 13 bases, leaving 13 bases between them. CDR3 nucleotide sequence: TGTGCCAGCAGCTTGACGACGGAGGAACAGTTCTTC. It codes for CASSLTTEEQFF.

The chain has TRBV19 and TRBJ2-1, with D tentatively TRBD1 (6 bases). The CDR3 contains 13 residues. V shed 6 bases and J shed 4 bases, with 10 bases lying between them. Germline lookup yields CDR1 LNHDA and CDR2 SQIVND (reference sequence). CDR3 in amino acids: CASRDTGYNEQFF. The CDR3 nucleotides are TGTGCCAGTAGGGACACAGGGTACAATGAGCAGTTCTTC. Combining the CDR3 with reference TRBV19 and TRBJ2-1 gives the whole variable domain DGGITQSPKYLFRKEGQNVTLSCEQNLNHDAMYWYRQDPGQGLRLIYYSQIVNDFQKGDIAEGYSVSREKKESFPLTVTSAQKNPTAFYLCASRDTGYNEQFFGPGTRLTVL.

This clone has only one observation. CDR3 bases: TGTGCCAGCAGCTGGGGACAGTCCTACGAGCAGTACTTC. Its translation: CASSWGQSYEQYF. V and J are TRBV7-9 and TRBJ2-7, with 7 bases aligning to TRBD1. This CDR3 is 13 amino acids long. The junction had 1 base not matched to a gene; V was cut back by 4 bases and J by 1 base. Germline V gene lookup returns CDR1 SEHNR and CDR2 FQNEAQ (reference sequence).

V and J are TRBV5-1 and TRBJ1-1; 7 bases align to TRBD1. From germline, CDR1 is SGHRS and CDR2 YFSETQ. The CDR3 runs 14 residues. V shed 5 bases and J 4 bases; nucleotides not matched to a gene: 8. The DNA for the CDR3 is TGCGCCAGCAGGCGGGCAGGGGGGACCACTGAAGCTTTCTTT. Protein sequence: CASRRAGGTTEAFF. Based on the CDR3 plus reference TRBV5-1 and TRBJ1-1, the full variable domain is KAGVTQTPRYLIKTRGQQVTLSCSPISGHRSVSWYQQTPGQGLQFLFEYFSETQRNKGNFPGRFSGRQFSNSRSEMNVSTLELGDSALYLCASRRAGGTTEAFFGQGTRLTVV.

The rearrangement uses TRBV5-1 and TRBJ1-6; 7 bases fit TRBD1. CDR3 length: 16 amino acids. Germline V gene sequence: CDR1 SGHRS, CDR2 YFSETQ. The J segment lost 8 bases and the V segment lost 7 bases, leaving 15 bases of the junction unmatched. Here the CDR3 reads CASSERSGRGDSPLHF. In DNA, the CDR3 is TGCGCCAGCTCCGAAAGGTCGGGCAGGGGGGATTCACCCCTCCACTTT.

The chain joins TRBV19 to TRBJ1-1, with D perhaps matching TRBD1 (5 bases). The CDR3 runs to 15 residues. Trimming cost V 3 bases and J 4 bases, with 15 bases left between them. Germline V gene data show CDR1 as LNHDA and CDR2 as SQIVND (reference sequence). CDR3 sequence reads: CASSMEWGVSTEAFF. The DNA for the CDR3 is TGTGCCAGTAGTATGGAGTGGGGGGTCAGCACTGAAGCTTTCTTT.

This clone was observed a few times. The V call is TRBV7-9, the J call TRBJ2-1; possible D gene TRBD1, 6 bases. V was shortened by 5 bases and J by 1 base, with 15 bases between the two germline ends. This CDR3 comprises 16 residues. Looked up from germline, CDR1 is SEHNR and CDR2 is FQNEAQ (reference sequence). This CDR3 is CASSPPKGVSYNEQFF. Here the CDR3 DNA reads TGTGCCAGCAGCCCGCCAAAGGGGGTGTCCTACAATGAGCAGTTCTTC.

This clone was found a few times. The chain has TRBV10-1 and TRBJ2-7; no firm D call. This CDR3 contains 9 residues. The V gene's germline CDR1 is WNHNN and CDR2 SYGVQD (reference sequence). The germline V and J ends were trimmed by 10 bases and 3 bases, with 4 bases remaining between them. CDR3 DNA: TGCGCCACCTACTACGAGCAGTACTTC. Translating gives CATYYEQYF.

In this sample, this clone is large (0.1 to 1%). The CDR3 bases are TGCGCCAGCGGGGACAGAGAGACCTCTGAAGCTTTCTTT. This sequence encodes CASGDRETSEAFF. The genes are TRBV4-1 and TRBJ1-1, with TRBD1 matching over 7 bases. Germline values: CDR1 MGHRA, CDR2 YSYEKL. The CDR3 sequence is 13 residues long. The junction had 9 bases not matched to a gene; V was cut back by 8 bases and J by 6 bases.

This chain links TRBV6-6 with TRBJ2-7, with 8 bases aligning to TRBD1. The junction had 8 bases not matched to a gene; V was cut back by 1 base and J by 3 bases. This CDR3 has 16 amino acids. CDR1 MNHNY and CDR2 SVGAGI come from the germline V gene (reference sequence). The CDR3 here is CASSYLPTGGLYEQYF. As DNA, the CDR3 is TGTGCCAGCAGTTACTTGCCCACAGGGGGTCTCTACGAGCAGTACTTC.

J is TRBJ1-1 and V is TRBV6-5; D unclear. The CDR3 is 13 amino acids. Trimming left V 2 bases short and J 1 base short, with 5 bases between. Germline V gene sequence: CDR1 MNHEY, CDR2 SVGAGI. The CDR3 DNA follows: TGTGCCAGCAGTTACGAGGGGAACACTGAAGCTTTCTTT. Its protein product is CASSYEGNTEAFF.

This chain connects TRBV7-9 to TRBJ2-3; 9 nucleotides line up with TRBD2. Germline CDR1 SEHNR, CDR2 FQNEAQ (reference sequence). The CDR3 is made up of 14 amino acids. The V and J ends lost 1 base and 9 bases, in that order; junction bases with no gene match: 5. CDR3 residues: CASSLGGTSITQYF. The CDR3 DNA sequence: TGTGCCAGCAGCTTAGGAGGGACTAGCATCACGCAGTATTTT.

This clone was counted a single time. The V call is TRBV7-8, the J call TRBJ2-1, with D possibly TRBD2 on 6 matching bases. CDR3 length: 17 residues. V was shortened by 4 bases and J by 3 bases, with 19 bases between the two germline ends. Looked up from germline, CDR1 is SGHVS and CDR2 is FQNEAQ. In DNA form, the CDR3 reads TGTGCCAGCAGCTCCAGGGCGGGGTGGGGGAGCTACAATGAGCAGTTCTTC. The encoded protein is CASSSRAGWGSYNEQFF.

The J gene is TRBJ1-5, the V gene TRBV7-2; tentative D call: TRBD1 (5 bases). Trimming shortened V by 4 bases and J by 0 bases, and 10 bases separated the two germline ends. From germline, CDR1 is SGHTA and CDR2 FQGNSA. This CDR3 is built from 15 residues. DNA of the CDR3: TGTGCCAGCAGCTCCTCGGACATTAGCAATCAGCCCCAGCATTTT. Translation: CASSSSDISNQPQHF.

The chain uses TRBV9 and TRBJ1-1; D is unresolved. V was pared by 7 bases and J by 5 bases, with 9 bases between. Germline V lookup: CDR1 SGDLS, CDR2 YYNGEE. CDR3 size: 11 residues. DNA of the CDR3: TGTGCCAGCGGCGAAACTACTGAAGCTTTCTTT. Residues: CASGETTEAFF.